Presented here are 27 T cell receptor beta chains from one specimen sequenced in a study of cytomegalovirus exposure and HLA in healthy donors. The PCR contained 60 Vbeta and 13 Jbeta primers. Repertoires were generated with immunoSEQ multiplex PCR, while TCRdb's copy carries only in-frame clones and drops some. The table lists some 150,000 clones, roughly 77% of them singletons, with about 4% in the top ten. Sequenced input: PBMCs. The receptors derive from a human donor in good health.

This chain connects TRBV5-5 to TRBJ2-7, with 9 positions matching TRBD1. The junction had 3 bases not matched to a gene; V was cut back by 2 bases and J by 3 bases. Germline V gives CDR1 SGHKS, CDR2 YYEKEE (reference sequence). CDR3 size: 14 residues. CDR3 amino acids: CASSLGTGNYEQYF. The CDR3 DNA follows: TGTGCCAGCAGCTTAGGGACAGGGAACTACGAGCAGTACTTC. Drawing the rest from reference TRBV5-5 and TRBJ2-7, the complete variable domain is DAGVTQSPTHLIKTRGQQVTLRCSPISGHKSVSWYQQVLGQGPQFIFQYYEKEERGRGNFPDRFSARQFPNYSSELNVNALLLGDSALYLCASSLGTGNYEQYFGPGTRLTVT.

The V call is TRBV30, the J call TRBJ2-7; D is undetermined. CDR1 and CDR2 from the germline V gene are GTSNPN and SVGIG (reference sequence). The germline V and J ends were trimmed by 4 bases and 3 bases, with 10 bases remaining between them. The CDR3 runs to 12 residues. CDR3 sequence reads: CAWTRGGYEQYF. For the CDR3, the DNA is TGTGCCTGGACCCGAGGCGGCTACGAGCAGTACTTC. The full variable domain, rest sourced from reference TRBV30 and TRBJ2-7, is SQTIHQWPATLVQPVGSPLSLECTVEGTSNPNLYWYRQAAGRGLQLLFYSVGIGQISSEVPQNLSASRPQDRQFILSSKKLLLSDSGFYLCAWTRGGYEQYFGPGTRLTVT.

The rearrangement uses TRBV15 and TRBJ2-7, with 8 bases matching TRBD2. Germline loops: CDR1 LNHNV, CDR2 YYDKDF (reference sequence). V gave up 0 bases and J gave up 2 bases; unmatched junction bases: 3. The CDR3 sequence is 15 residues long. The CDR3 DNA is TGTGCCACCAGCAGAGATCCCGGGGGGGCCTACGAGCAGTACTTC. Its translation is CATSRDPGGAYEQYF.

The chain uses TRBV27 and TRBJ1-2, with D perhaps TRBD1 (5 bases). Trimming stripped 2 bases from V and 3 bases from J, with 13 bases between. The CDR3 has 15 residues. From germline, CDR1 is MNHEY and CDR2 SMNVEV (reference sequence). The CDR3 sequence is CASSLQGQEHYGYTF. CDR3 sequence (DNA): TGTGCCAGCAGTTTACAGGGCCAGGAGCACTATGGCTACACCTTC.

The rearrangement joins TRBV4-3 to TRBJ1-5, with D unresolved. V was shortened by 4 bases and J by 7 bases, with 23 bases between the two germline ends. This CDR3 contains 17 residues. CDR1 LGHNA and CDR2 YSLEER come from the germline V gene. The CDR3 reads CASSPDNSLGEGQPQHF. The DNA of the CDR3 is TGCGCCAGCAGCCCAGATAATTCCCTCGGAGAAGGACAGCCCCAGCATTTT.

This clone turned up a few times. The V and J genes are TRBV10-3 and TRBJ1-1, with D perhaps matching TRBD1 (6 bases). The V gene's germline CDR1 is ENHRY and CDR2 SYGVKD. Trimming pared 2 bases from V and 1 base from J, leaving 17 bases between. CDR3 length: 17 residues. The chain's CDR3 is CAISELYQGLRNTEAFF. The CDR3 DNA sequence: TGTGCCATCAGTGAGCTTTACCAGGGGCTGCGGAACACTGAAGCTTTCTTT.

V and J are TRBV5-1 and TRBJ2-1; 7 bases are a match to TRBD1. The length of the CDR3 is 15 residues. In germline, CDR1 is SGHRS, CDR2 YFSETQ. The junction had 1 base not matched to a gene; V was cut back by 1 base and J by 0 bases. CDR3 nucleotides: TGCGCCAGCAGCTTGCGGGACAGCTCCTACAATGAGCAGTTCTTC. Its protein is CASSLRDSSYNEQFF.

The J gene is TRBJ2-2, the V gene TRBV13; TRBD2 might be the D (5 bases). Per germline, CDR1 PRHDT and CDR2 FYEKMQ (reference sequence). V was trimmed by 0 bases and J by 5 bases, leaving 7 bases between them. This CDR3 has 14 residues. CDR3 nucleotides: TGTGCCAGCAGCTTAGGCCCGGGGACCGGGGAGCTGTTTTTT. Its translation: CASSLGPGTGELFF.

V is TRBV28 and J is TRBJ2-6; D is perhaps TRBD1 (5 bases). Trimming shortened V by 3 bases and J by 0 bases, and 15 bases separated the two germline ends. Germline-derived CDR1 and CDR2 are MDHEN and SYDVKM. This CDR3 region has 18 residues. The CDR3 nucleotides are TGTGCCAGCAGTTTTCTGGGGCGACCAAGCTCTGGGGCCAACGTCCTGACTTTC. Its translation is CASSFLGRPSSGANVLTF.

This clone was counted a single time. V and J are TRBV29-1 and TRBJ2-2, with a weak D call TRBD2 (7 bases). V shed 5 bases and J shed 5 bases, with 12 bases lying between them. The germline V gene encodes CDR1 SQVTM and CDR2 ANQGSEA. There are 13 residues in the CDR3. The CDR3 here is CSVNEGGTGELFF. The CDR3 nucleotides read TGCAGCGTTAACGAGGGGGGGACCGGGGAGCTGTTTTTT.

The V gene is TRBV5-5, the J gene TRBJ1-4, with D possibly matching TRBD1 (5 bases). V was trimmed by 2 bases and J by 11 bases, leaving 13 bases between them. The V gene's germline CDR1 is SGHKS and CDR2 YYEKEE (reference sequence). The CDR3 is made up of 13 amino acids. The CDR3 reads CASSFGGREKLFF. In nucleotides, the CDR3 is TGTGCCAGCAGCTTTGGGGGGAGGGAGAAACTGTTTTTT.

The chain links TRBV11-2 to TRBJ2-1; 8 bases line up with TRBD2. The germline V gene has CDR1 SGHAT and CDR2 FQNNGV. The CDR3 runs to 19 residues. V was clipped by 5 bases and J by 3 bases; unmatched bases: 18. CDR3 sequence reads: CASSTLRQSSGAVYNEQFF. The DNA of the CDR3 is TGTGCCAGCAGCACTCTAAGGCAGAGTAGCGGGGCAGTCTACAATGAGCAGTTCTTC.

The CDR3 here is CASKRQGSVNEQFF. In nucleotides, the CDR3 is TGTGCCAGCAAAAGACAGGGGAGCGTCAATGAGCAGTTCTTC. The J gene is TRBJ2-1, the V gene TRBV2; 8 nucleotides align to TRBD1. V shed 7 bases and J 6 bases; nucleotides not matched to a gene: 8. The germline V gene has CDR1 SNHLY and CDR2 FYNNEI. The CDR3 runs to 14 residues.

The chain combines TRBV12-2 with TRBJ1-5. TRBV12-2 counts as a pseudogene. The CDR3 has 14 residues. The CDR3 loop reads CASRAPLGNQPQHF. In DNA, the CDR3 is TGTGCAAGTCGCGCCCCTCTAGGCAATCAGCCCCAGCATTTT.

The genes are TRBV2 and TRBJ1-2, with TRBD1 identical over 9 bases. Germline CDR1 reads SNHLY; CDR2 reads FYNNEI. Trimming removed 5 bases from V and 8 bases from J; junction bases left unmatched: 15. This CDR3 has 16 amino acids. The CDR3 bases are TGTGCCAGCAGTCCATTACCAACCGGGACAGGGAACGGCTACACCTTC. Its protein is CASSPLPTGTGNGYTF. Combining the CDR3 with reference TRBV2 and TRBJ1-2 gives the whole variable domain EPEVTQTPSHQVTQMGQEVILRCVPISNHLYFYWYRQILGQKVEFLVSFYNNEISEKSEIFDDQFSVERPDGSNFTLKIRSTKLEDSAMYFCASSPLPTGTGNGYTFGSGTRLTVV.

The CDR3 is CASSLDRGLTDTQYF. The CDR3 bases are TGTGCCAGCAGCTTAGACAGGGGGCTCACAGATACGCAGTATTTT. J is TRBJ2-3 and V is TRBV7-2; 9 nucleotides align to TRBD1. Trimming took 1 base from V and 2 from J; bases not matched to a gene: 1. Germline loops: CDR1 SGHTA, CDR2 FQGNSA. The CDR3 covers 15 residues.

The chain employs TRBV4-3 and TRBJ2-1; no clear D. V lost 1 base and J 4 bases, leaving 14 bases between the germline ends. CDR3 size: 16 residues. The germline gives CDR1 LGHNA, CDR2 YSLEER. The CDR3 loop reads CASSQVLGGEYNEQFF. Written as DNA, the CDR3 is TGCGCCAGCAGCCAAGTTCTTGGCGGAGAGTACAATGAGCAGTTCTTC.

V and J are TRBV5-6 and TRBJ1-6; D is unclear. Per germline, CDR1 SGHDT and CDR2 YYEEEE. V lost 0 bases and J lost 7, with 8 bases in between. The CDR3 is 14 residues long. The CDR3 here is CASSLAVQNSPLHF. The CDR3 region has the DNA TGTGCCAGCAGCTTGGCCGTCCAGAATTCACCCCTCCACTTT.

The chain employs TRBV6-1 and TRBJ1-5; 8 bases match TRBD1. The J segment lost 7 bases and the V segment lost 2 bases, leaving 7 bases of the junction unmatched. The CDR3 is made up of 15 amino acids. Germline CDR1 is MNHNS and CDR2 is SASEGT. CDR3 sequence (DNA): TGTGCCAGCAGTGAATTAGGACAGGGTCTACAGCCCCAGCATTTT. Its protein product is CASSELGQGLQPQHF.

This clone was recorded a few times. The J gene is TRBJ2-5, the V gene TRBV28; 7 nucleotides align to TRBD1. Germline V CDR1 and CDR2: MDHEN, SYDVKM. The CDR3 consists of 14 residues. J gave up 4 bases and V 6 bases, and 8 bases lay outside the gene matches. The DNA for the CDR3 is TGTGCCAGCAGCCCCGACAGGGTAGGAGAGACCCAGTACTTC. As protein: CASSPDRVGETQYF.

The V and J genes are TRBV7-6 and TRBJ2-2; 13 nucleotides line up with TRBD2. Germline V gives CDR1 SGHVS, CDR2 FNYEAQ. The trim removed 4 bases at V and 7 bases at J, leaving 3 bases unmatched. This CDR3 has 15 amino acids. The chain's CDR3 is CASSSTSGRNGELFF. The CDR3 region has the DNA TGTGCCAGCAGCTCGACTAGCGGGAGGAACGGGGAGCTGTTTTTT.

The CDR3 reads CASNPPGQTYEQYF. The DNA of the CDR3 is TGTGCCAGCAACCCTCCGGGACAGACCTACGAGCAGTACTTC. The chain couples TRBV6-5 to TRBJ2-7; 7 bases align to TRBD1. CDR1 is MNHEY, CDR2 SVGAGI, per germline. There are 14 residues in the CDR3. The V segment lost 7 bases and the J segment 2 bases; nucleotides outside the gene matches: 8.

V gene TRBV18 combines with J gene TRBJ2-2; 7 bases align to TRBD2. The V gene's germline CDR1 is KGHSH and CDR2 LQKENI. Unmatched junction bases numbered 15, after V lost 5 bases and J lost 6 bases. The CDR3 covers 17 residues. This CDR3 reads CASSRPGLVGKAGELFF. CDR3 sequence (DNA): TGTGCCAGCTCAAGACCCGGACTAGTTGGGAAGGCCGGGGAGCTGTTTTTT.

This clone was detected only a few times. This chain uses TRBV9 with TRBJ2-7, with D possibly matching TRBD1 (6 bases). Trimming cost V 4 bases and J 6 bases, with 17 bases left between them. CDR1 is SGDLS, CDR2 YYNGEE, per germline. The CDR3 is made up of 14 amino acids. CDR3 in DNA: TGTGCCAGCAGCATCACGGCAGGGGCGGGCGAGCAGTACTTC. Protein product: CASSITAGAGEQYF.

The chain employs TRBV19 and TRBJ2-3, with 10 bases aligning to TRBD2. CDR3 length: 15 amino acids. The V gene's germline CDR1 is LNHDA and CDR2 SQIVND (reference sequence). V lost 8 bases to trimming and J lost 2 bases; unmatched junction nucleotides: 7. CDR3 nucleotide sequence: TGTGCCAGTTCTAGCGGGAGCCCTTACACAGATACGCAGTATTTT. Translation gives CASSSGSPYTDTQYF.

The J gene is TRBJ2-3, the V gene TRBV2; the match to TRBD2 covers 10 bases. CDR1 and CDR2 (germline): SNHLY, FYNNEI. With V trimmed by 4 bases and J by 2 bases, 9 bases remained unmatched. The CDR3 has 17 residues. Written as DNA, the CDR3 is TGTGCCAGCAGTGGCGAGCTAGCGGGGGCCTTCACAGATACGCAGTATTTT. This gives the protein CASSGELAGAFTDTQYF.

This chain connects TRBV23-1 to TRBJ2-7; 7 nucleotides align to TRBD1. TRBV23-1 is given ORF status, its function remaining uncertain. There are 14 residues in the CDR3. V trimming: 3 bases; J trimming: 3 bases; junction bases outside the gene matches: 5. The CDR3 spells CASSHRGTVYEQYF. CDR3 coding DNA: TGCGCCAGCAGTCATCGTGGGACAGTCTACGAGCAGTACTTC.